What follows are 28 T cell receptor beta chains derived from one specimen sequenced in a study of blood T cell repertoires in COVID-19. Using immunoSEQ multiplex PCR, the repertoire was profiled, and TCRdb retains in-frame clones only, with some absent. The sample records hundreds of thousands of clones, about 89% being singletons. What was sequenced was PBMCs or T cells enriched from blood (not recorded which). The receptors shown here come from a man in his 60s who had recovered from COVID-19.

About this clone itself: Other nucleotide sequences in the sample specify the same CDR3. The chain links TRBV12-3 or TRBV12-4 to TRBJ1-2; D might be TRBD1 (5 bases). V was trimmed by 6 bases and J by 2 bases, leaving 10 bases between them. This CDR3 has 13 residues. DNA for the CDR3: TGTGCCAGCAGCCCCGACAGAAACTATGGCTACACCTTC. Amino acids: CASSPDRNYGYTF.

The chain is built from TRBV28 and TRBJ2-3, with a tentative D call TRBD2 (5 bases). Germline CDR1 and CDR2: MDHEN and SYDVKM. The V end lost 6 bases, the J end lost 2 bases, and 21 bases lay between the germline ends. There are 17 residues in the CDR3. DNA of the CDR3: TGTGCCAGCAGCTCCTCCCGGGTAGTAGCGCTCACAGATACGCAGTATTTT. It encodes CASSSSRVVALTDTQYF.

The chain carries TRBV11-2 and TRBJ2-7, with D perhaps TRBD2 (5 bases). The CDR3 has 17 residues. V dropped 5 bases and J dropped 6 bases, with 26 bases sitting between them. CDR1 is SGHAT, CDR2 FQNNGV, per germline. Written as DNA, the CDR3 is TGTGCCAGCAGCAGACAAGGCGCAGGCACCAGTGAGGGCGAGCAGTACTTC. Translating gives CASSRQGAGTSEGEQYF.

This chain links TRBV15 with TRBJ2-7, with D possibly TRBD1 on 6 matching bases. Trimming removed 0 bases at V and 6 bases at J, with 15 bases between. The V gene's germline CDR1 is LNHNV and CDR2 YYDKDF (reference sequence). The length of the CDR3 is 15 residues. CDR3 coding DNA: TGTGCCACCAGCAGAGATAGGGCACAGGGTTCCGAGCAGTACTTC. It is translated as CATSRDRAQGSEQYF.

The chain has TRBV21-1 and TRBJ2-1; the table's TRBD1 call for D was not verified on the DNA. TRBV21-1 is described as a pseudogene. The CDR3 runs 15 residues. The CDR3: CASSKDRRGNNEQFF. CDR3 DNA sequence: TGTGCCAGCAGCAAAGACAGAAGGGGTAACAATGAGCAGTTCTTC.

V and J are TRBV9 and TRBJ1-2; unclear D gene. Germline CDR1 SGDLS, CDR2 YYNGEE. The CDR3 has 13 residues. Trimming shortened V by 0 bases and J by 4 bases, and 7 bases separated the two germline ends. The CDR3 loop reads CASSVGETYGYTF. DNA for the CDR3: TGTGCCAGCAGCGTAGGGGAGACCTATGGCTACACCTTC.

This rearrangement joins TRBV24-1 to TRBJ1-2, with TRBD1 identical over 9 bases. Germline-derived CDR1 and CDR2 are KGHDR and SFDVKD. The V segment lost 4 bases and the J segment 6 bases; nucleotides outside the gene matches: 8. CDR3 length: 15 residues. CDR3 sequence reads: CATSETGTGIHGYTF. The CDR3 DNA reads TGTGCCACCAGTGAAACCGGGACAGGGATACATGGCTACACCTTC.

The chain links TRBV28 to TRBJ1-6, with D hard to call. This CDR3 region has 13 residues. Germline V gene lookup returns CDR1 MDHEN and CDR2 SYDVKM. This chain's CDR3 is CVTGSGMNSPLHF. CDR3 DNA: TGTGTAACGGGCAGCGGGATGAATTCACCCCTCCACTTT.

The rearrangement links TRBV28 to TRBJ2-7, with D possibly being TRBD1 (6 bases). V lost 8 bases and J lost 0, with 26 bases in between. The CDR3 length is 18 residues. CDR1 is MDHEN and CDR2 is SYDVKM in the germline V gene. This CDR3 is CASGLPPRRQDISYEQYF. The DNA of the CDR3 is TGTGCCAGCGGATTACCCCCGCGGCGACAGGATATCTCCTACGAGCAGTACTTC.

The V call is TRBV6-2 or TRBV6-3, the J call TRBJ2-2; 12 nucleotides align to TRBD2. The germline CDR1 and CDR2 sequences are MNHEY and SVGEGT. The CDR3 has 16 residues. The V segment lost 5 bases and the J segment 3 bases; nucleotides outside the gene matches: 4. The CDR3: CASSPGTSGYTGELFF. The DNA for the CDR3 is TGTGCCAGCAGTCCCGGGACTAGCGGGTACACCGGGGAGCTGTTTTTT.

The chain combines TRBV6-2 or TRBV6-3 with TRBJ2-7, with 10 bases fitting TRBD2. V shed 2 bases and J 0 bases; nucleotides not matched to a gene: 10. CDR1 and CDR2 (germline): MNHEY, SVGEGT. There are 18 residues in the CDR3. The CDR3 bases are TGTGCCAGCAGTTACGGGACTAGCGCGAGTCCCTTCTCCTACGAGCAGTACTTC. It specifies CASSYGTSASPFSYEQYF.

The V gene is TRBV28, the J gene TRBJ1-1; 8 nucleotides line up with TRBD1. The V segment lost 2 bases and the J segment 4 bases; nucleotides outside the gene matches: 3. CDR3 size: 14 residues. Germline V gene lookup returns CDR1 MDHEN and CDR2 SYDVKM. The CDR3 region is CASSLEQGGTEAFF. In DNA, the CDR3 is TGTGCCAGCAGTTTAGAACAGGGGGGCACTGAAGCTTTCTTT.

This chain joins TRBV5-1 and TRBJ2-7; D ambiguous. V was shortened by 0 bases and J by 2 bases, with 9 bases between the two germline ends. This CDR3 is 14 amino acids long. Germline V lookup: CDR1 SGHRS, CDR2 YFSETQ. The chain's CDR3 is CASSLAGRTYEQYF. In DNA form, the CDR3 reads TGCGCCAGCAGCTTGGCCGGCAGGACCTACGAGCAGTACTTC.

The rearrangement uses TRBV5-1 and TRBJ2-3, with no clear D. The CDR3 is made up of 15 amino acids. V lost 1 base to trimming and J lost 2 bases, with 11 bases between them. CDR1 is SGHRS and CDR2 is YFSETQ in the germline V gene. CDR3 residues: CASSLSVSFTDTQYF. The CDR3, as DNA: TGCGCCAGCAGCTTGTCAGTATCGTTCACAGATACGCAGTATTTT.

This sequence joins TRBV4-1 and TRBJ2-3; D is ambiguous. The V and J ends lost 0 bases and 1 base respectively, with 8 bases between them. Per germline, CDR1 MGHRA and CDR2 YSYEKL. The CDR3 length is 15 residues. CDR3 loop: CASSQEGLRTDTQYF. For the CDR3, the DNA is TGCGCCAGCAGCCAAGAGGGCCTTCGCACAGATACGCAGTATTTT.

The chain links TRBV7-6 to TRBJ2-7; possibly TRBD1 for D (5 bases). CDR1 SGHVS and CDR2 FNYEAQ come from the germline V gene. The CDR3 loop spans 15 amino acids. V lost 5 bases and J lost 0, with 14 bases in between. CDR3 nucleotides: TGTGCCAGCAGCAAAATGGGGCAGACCTCCTACGAGCAGTACTTC. This gives the protein CASSKMGQTSYEQYF.

V usage is TRBV6-5 and J usage is TRBJ1-2; maybe TRBD1 (5 bases). Trimming shortened V by 5 bases and J by 4 bases, and 17 bases separated the two germline ends. CDR3 length: 15 amino acids. In germline, CDR1 is MNHEY, CDR2 SVGAGI. The CDR3 DNA reads TGTGCCAGCAGTCAGCAGGGAAGGGGAACCTATGGCTACACCTTC. Translating it yields CASSQQGRGTYGYTF.

The chain is built from TRBV6-1 and TRBJ1-3, with D perhaps TRBD1 (6 bases). The germline V and J ends were trimmed by 4 bases and 0 bases, with 13 bases remaining between them. The V gene's germline CDR1 is MNHNS and CDR2 SASEGT. This CDR3 region has 16 residues. The CDR3 sequence is CASSVPTGSSGNTIYF. CDR3 nucleotides: TGTGCCAGCAGTGTTCCTACAGGGAGCTCTGGAAACACCATATATTTT.

V and J are TRBV5-4 and TRBJ1-2, with D unresolved. The germline CDR1 and CDR2 sequences are SGHNT and YYREEE (reference sequence). Trimming removed 1 base from V and 2 bases from J, with 12 bases in between. CDR3 size: 15 residues. CDR3 in DNA: TGTGCCAGCAGCTTGCCCGAGGCGGCGAACTATGGCTACACCTTC. Its protein product is CASSLPEAANYGYTF.

This chain uses TRBV5-4 with TRBJ1-2; 7 positions match TRBD1. In germline, CDR1 is SGHNT, CDR2 YYREEE (reference sequence). This CDR3 comprises 13 residues. With 4 bases clipped from V and 6 bases from J, the junction kept 6 bases outside the gene matches. For the CDR3, the DNA is TGTGCCAGCAGCCCCGGGACAGCGGATGGCTACACCTTC. It is translated as CASSPGTADGYTF.

V is TRBV5-8 and J is TRBJ1-2; D is uncertain. V gave up 4 bases and J gave up 8 bases, with 15 bases separating them. The CDR3 runs 13 residues. Germline CDR1 SGHTS, CDR2 YDEGEE. In nucleotides, the CDR3 is TGTGCCAGCAGCCCTACACCGGCGGTGGGCTACACCTTC. Translated: CASSPTPAVGYTF.

J is TRBJ2-1 and V is TRBV2, with 9 bases matching TRBD1. Trimming cost V 7 bases and J 6 bases; bases outside gene matches: 7. Germline V gene lookup returns CDR1 SNHLY and CDR2 FYNNEI. The CDR3 is 14 residues long. CDR3 sequence reads: CASTKDRGTNEQFF. CDR3 sequence (DNA): TGTGCCAGCACCAAGGACAGGGGAACCAATGAGCAGTTCTTC.

This chain uses TRBV29-1 with TRBJ1-1; the match to TRBD1 covers 7 bases. The germline V gene has CDR1 SQVTM and CDR2 ANQGSEA. The CDR3 runs 15 residues. The J segment lost 4 bases and the V segment lost 4 bases, leaving 12 bases of the junction unmatched. This chain's CDR3 is CSVGYIGGAGTEAFF. The CDR3 coding sequence is TGCAGCGTTGGATATATAGGGGGCGCGGGCACTGAAGCTTTCTTT.

In DNA form, the CDR3 reads TGTGCCAGCAGCCAAGGACCGGGACAGGGGGCCTATAATTCACCCCTCCACTTT. It yields the protein CASSQGPGQGAYNSPLHF. The V and J genes are TRBV3-1 (or the pseudogene TRBV3-2) and TRBJ1-6; TRBD1 matches 11 bases. Germline-derived CDR1 and CDR2 are LGHDT and YNNKEL (reference sequence). J gave up 2 bases and V 1 base, and 4 bases lay outside the gene matches. The length of the CDR3 is 18 residues.

The chain links TRBV5-1 to TRBJ2-7, with D possibly matching TRBD1 (5 bases). Between the trimmed V and J ends, which lost 0 bases and 3 bases, there was a span of 13 bases. This CDR3 region has 15 residues. The V gene's germline CDR1 is SGHRS and CDR2 YFSETQ. The CDR3 bases are TGCGCCAGCAGCTTGGCCAGGGCCGGTGGCTACGAGCAGTACTTC. Translation: CASSLARAGGYEQYF. Full variable domain (missing parts from reference TRBV5-1 and TRBJ2-7): KAGVTQTPRYLIKTRGQQVTLSCSPISGHRSVSWYQQTPGQGLQFLFEYFSETQRNKGNFPGRFSGRQFSNSRSEMNVSTLELGDSALYLCASSLARAGGYEQYFGPGTRLTVT.

There are a few counts of this clone. The rearrangement joins TRBV2 to TRBJ1-5; 11 bases are a match to TRBD1. CDR1 SNHLY and CDR2 FYNNEI come from the germline V gene. The V segment lost 5 bases and the J segment 2 bases; nucleotides outside the gene matches: 2. The CDR3 has 15 amino acids. The CDR3 DNA sequence: TGTGCCAGCAGTCGGGACAGGGGGGGCAATCAGCCCCAGCATTTT. Translating gives CASSRDRGGNQPQHF. Full variable domain (remainder filled in from reference TRBV2 and TRBJ1-5): EPEVTQTPSHQVTQMGQEVILRCVPISNHLYFYWYRQILGQKVEFLVSFYNNEISEKSEIFDDQFSVERPDGSNFTLKIRSTKLEDSAMYFCASSRDRGGNQPQHFGDGTRLSIL.

In this sample, this clone turned up a few times. The chain links TRBV19 to TRBJ2-2, with D possibly being TRBD2 (6 bases). The ends were cut back, 5 bases at V and 0 bases at J, with 16 bases in the middle. The CDR3 extends over 17 amino acids. Per germline, CDR1 LNHDA and CDR2 SQIVND (reference sequence). The CDR3: CASSPLIGSANTGELFF. The CDR3 bases are TGTGCCAGTAGTCCGCTGATCGGGAGCGCGAACACCGGGGAGCTGTTTTTT.

This clone has only a few counts. V usage is TRBV29-1 and J usage is TRBJ1-1, with 7 bases identical to TRBD1. Trimming cost V 6 bases and J 4 bases; bases outside gene matches: 8. The CDR3 length is 13 residues. The germline gives CDR1 SQVTM, CDR2 ANQGSEA. This CDR3 is CSVATQGVTEAFF. In DNA form, the CDR3 reads TGCAGCGTCGCTACCCAGGGGGTCACTGAAGCTTTCTTT.